What follows are 13 T cell receptor beta chains derived from one specimen sequenced in a study of early stage breast cancer tumors. The repertoire was sequenced with immunoSEQ multiplex PCR; TCRdb's copy has only in-frame clones and lacks some. This table holds around 25,000 clones, about 67% found once. What was sequenced was breast tumor tissue. The receptors here all came from a person aged 55 to 70 with breast cancer.

The V call is TRBV14, the J call TRBJ1-2, with a weak D call TRBD1 (6 bases). The CDR3 is 15 amino acids. V dropped 1 base and J dropped 3 bases, with 12 bases sitting between them. Germline CDR1 is SGHDN and CDR2 is FVKESK. The CDR3 DNA is TGTGCCAGCAGCCAAGGGGATGGGGGCGACTATGGCTACACCTTC. It translates to CASSQGDGGDYGYTF.

J is TRBJ1-2 and V is TRBV5-6; D is undetermined. The V end was cut by 2 bases, the J end by 1 base, with 15 bases between. The CDR3 has 16 residues. CDR1 is SGHDT and CDR2 is YYEEEE in the germline V gene. Here the CDR3 DNA reads TGTGCCAGCAGCTTACTAGGGCACCCTGATAACTATGGCTACACCTTC. Amino acids: CASSLLGHPDNYGYTF.

This clone came up a few times. The chain uses TRBV30 and TRBJ1-1, with unresolved D. CDR1 is GTSNPN, CDR2 SVGIG, per germline (reference sequence). This CDR3 comprises 15 residues. V gave up 3 bases and J gave up 3 bases, with 17 bases separating them. The CDR3 nucleotides are TGTGCCTGGAGGGTCCTCCGCGGGAGTGACACTGAAGCTTTCTTT. Translated, it gives CAWRVLRGSDTEAFF.

J is TRBJ1-2 and V is TRBV6-5; TRBD1 matches 12 bases. J was trimmed by 2 bases and V by 6 bases; bases with no gene match: 1. This CDR3 spans 14 amino acids. Germline assignment: CDR1 MNHEY and CDR2 SVGAGI. CDR3 nucleotides: TGTGCCAGCAGCGGGACAGGGGGCAACTATGGCTACACCTTC. Translating gives CASSGTGGNYGYTF.

This clone was detected only a few times. The rearrangement joins TRBV6-4 to TRBJ2-3; 9 positions match TRBD2. V lost 0 bases, J lost 1 base, and 8 bases stayed unmatched. The CDR3 covers 18 residues. Germline V gene data show CDR1 as MRHNA and CDR2 as SNTAGT. CDR3 region: CASSDSSGSQGGTDTQYF. CDR3 nucleotide sequence: TGTGCCAGCAGTGACTCTAGCGGGAGTCAAGGAGGCACAGATACGCAGTATTTT.

V usage is TRBV5-4 and J usage is TRBJ1-2; 8 nucleotides match TRBD1. The length of the CDR3 is 14 residues. The ends lost 1 base at V and 6 bases at J; junction bases unmatched: 5. CDR1 SGHNT and CDR2 YYREEE come from the germline V gene (reference sequence). CDR3 in DNA: TGTGCCAGCAGCTTGCCCCAGGGGGCGCATGGCTACACCTTC. It yields the protein CASSLPQGAHGYTF. The full variable domain, its missing parts supplied by reference TRBV5-4 and TRBJ1-2, is ETGVTQSPTHLIKTRGQQVTLRCSSQSGHNTVSWYQQALGQGPQFIFQYYREEENGRGNFPPRFSGLQFPNYSSELNVNALELDDSALYLCASSLPQGAHGYTFGSGTRLTVV.

This clone was observed a few times. V usage is TRBV5-4 and J usage is TRBJ2-5, with 10 bases matching TRBD1. The germline gives CDR1 SGHNT, CDR2 YYREEE (reference sequence). V trimming: 5 bases; J trimming: 4 bases; junction bases outside the gene matches: 11. There are 16 residues in the CDR3. Written as DNA, the CDR3 is TGTGCCAGCAGTTTCCCGGGACAGGGGTTTGGAGAGACCCAGTACTTC. It encodes CASSFPGQGFGETQYF.

The rearrangement links TRBV2 to TRBJ1-2, with 9 bases that match TRBD1. This CDR3 contains 13 residues. V shed 8 bases and J 8 bases; nucleotides not matched to a gene: 9. Germline V gives CDR1 SNHLY, CDR2 FYNNEI. CDR3 nucleotide sequence: TGTGCCAGCGCTGGACAGGGGAACGGCGGCTACACCTTC. This encodes CASAGQGNGGYTF. The full variable domain, completed using reference TRBV2 and TRBJ1-2, is EPEVTQTPSHQVTQMGQEVILRCVPISNHLYFYWYRQILGQKVEFLVSFYNNEISEKSEIFDDQFSVERPDGSNFTLKIRSTKLEDSAMYFCASAGQGNGGYTFGSGTRLTVV.

This clone was picked up a small number of times. The chain is built from TRBV6-5 and TRBJ2-7, with D possibly matching TRBD2 (5 bases). Germline V gene lookup returns CDR1 MNHEY and CDR2 SVGAGI. CDR3 length equals 12 residues. V was clipped by 4 bases and J by 7 bases, with 11 bases between them. As DNA, the CDR3 is TGTGCCAGCAGTTTCCCGGGAAGGGAGCAGTACTTC. This gives the protein CASSFPGREQYF.

The V call is TRBV4-3, the J call TRBJ2-6; D is ambiguous. Germline V CDR1 and CDR2: LGHNA, YSLEER. Trimming shortened V by 0 bases and J by 0 bases, and 6 bases separated the two germline ends. The length of the CDR3 is 16 residues. Written as DNA, the CDR3 is TGCGCCAGCAGCCAAGATTGGAGCTCTGGGGCCAACGTCCTGACTTTC. Its translation is CASSQDWSSGANVLTF.

This clone appeared a single time. The rearrangement uses TRBV6-4 and TRBJ2-3, with 10 nucleotides matching TRBD2. The V and J ends lost 2 bases and 3 bases, in that order; junction bases with no gene match: 5. CDR3 length: 16 residues. Germline assignment: CDR1 MRHNA and CDR2 SNTAGT. DNA for the CDR3: TGTGCCAGCAGTGACCTAAAAGCGGGAGGGACAGATACGCAGTATTTT. Translated, it gives CASSDLKAGGTDTQYF.

CDR3 loop: CASTFRQNTGELFF. The DNA of the CDR3 is TGTGCCAGCACCTTTAGACAGAACACCGGGGAGCTGTTTTTT. This sequence joins TRBV6-6 and TRBJ2-2; D is ambiguous. The CDR3 is 14 residues long. Trimming pared 7 bases from V and 1 base from J, leaving 10 bases between. Germline lookup yields CDR1 MNHNY and CDR2 SVGAGI (reference sequence).

The chain carries TRBV2 and TRBJ1-3, with 9 positions matching TRBD1. This CDR3 is 14 amino acids long. Germline V CDR1 and CDR2: SNHLY, FYNNEI. The trim removed 6 bases at V and 2 bases at J, leaving 2 bases unmatched. This CDR3 reads CASRGQGPGNTIYF. The CDR3 DNA reads as TGTGCCAGCAGGGGACAGGGCCCTGGAAACACCATATATTTT.